This T cell receptor beta chain was identified during a study of blood T cell repertoires in COVID-19. Original processing notes: Quantification of nucleated cells was approximated via reference gene primer amplification. Sequencing used immunoSEQ multiplex PCR; TCRdb keeps in-frame clones, though not all of them. That table is the source of V, J and clone size, and D and trimming were worked out from the DNA. The sample lists around 220,000 clones, over 75% seen once, with 7.4% in the top ten. This CDR3 region has 15 residues. V shed 2 bases and J 6 bases; nucleotides not matched to a gene: 5. Germline V CDR1 and CDR2: MGHDK, SYGVNS.

Sample: PBMCs or T cells enriched from blood (not recorded which). The sequence was collected from a woman aged 40 to 49 with acute COVID-19. The V and J genes are TRBV25-1 and TRBJ1-4; TRBD1 agrees at 8 bases. CDR3 bases: TGTGCCAGCAGTGAACAGGGGGCCCTACATGAAAAACTGTTTTTT. Its protein is CASSEQGALHEKLFF. Supplemented by reference TRBV25-1 and TRBJ1-4, the full variable domain reads EADIYQTPRYLVIGTGKKITLECSQTMGHDKMYWYQQDPGMELHLIHYSYGVNSTEKGDLSSESTVSRIRTEHFPLTLESARPSHTSQYLCASSEQGALHEKLFFGSGTQLSVL.